These 7 T cell receptor beta chains were all obtained from the same sample, sequenced in a study of blood T cells in healthy people across ages. Primed by a sample-barcoded 5' primer and a J-beta primer mix, a second PCR proceeded for about 6 to 11 cycles. Each CDR3 protein is one row after TCRdb ran MiXCR on the 5' RACE reads. The profile shows over a million distinct CDR3 sequences, under 55% of them singletons. The sequenced sample was blood. The receptors originated from a woman aged 55-69 years in good health.

The chain employs TRBV10-2 and TRBJ2-7, with D perhaps TRBD2 (6 bases). The ends were cut back, 7 bases at V and 7 bases at J, with 17 bases in the middle. This CDR3 has 13 residues. Germline V gene lookup returns CDR1 WSHSY and CDR2 SAAADI. The CDR3 protein is CASTGEAYNEQYF. DNA of the CDR3: TGCGCCAGCACGGGGGAGGCTTACAATGAGCAGTACTTC.

This clonotype was detected only a few times. The chain couples TRBV10-2 to TRBJ1-5; unclear D gene. CDR3 length equals 14 residues. Trimming left V 5 bases short and J 1 base short, with 9 bases between. The germline gives CDR1 WSHSY, CDR2 SAAADI. The CDR3 coding sequence is TGCGCCAGCAGTAGTAGTTCGAGCAATCAGCCCCAGCATTTT. Translated, it gives CASSSSSSNQPQHF.

The sample holds one count of this clonotype. This sequence joins TRBV7-3 and TRBJ2-3; TRBD2 agrees at 14 bases. In germline, CDR1 is SGHTA, CDR2 FQGTGA. The V segment lost 3 bases and the J segment 5 bases; nucleotides outside the gene matches: 7. This CDR3 is 17 amino acids long. This CDR3 reads CASSFQTSGRGRDTQYF. The CDR3 nucleotides are TGTGCCAGCAGCTTCCAGACTAGCGGGAGGGGTAGAGATACGCAGTATTTT.

The rearrangement joins TRBV27 to TRBJ2-7; TRBD1 aligns across 9 bases. Germline V gene sequence: CDR1 MNHEY, CDR2 SMNVEV (reference sequence). J lost 5 bases, V lost 4 bases, and 6 bases had no gene match. This CDR3 is 14 amino acids long. The CDR3 is CASSSAGTGNEQYF. In nucleotides, the CDR3 is TGTGCCAGCAGTTCGGCCGGGACAGGGAACGAGCAGTACTTC.

This clonotype was counted between two and nine times. The rearrangement uses TRBV24-1 and TRBJ2-7, with 8 nucleotides matching TRBD2. V was clipped by 3 bases and J by 5 bases; unmatched bases: 8. Germline V lookup: CDR1 KGHDR, CDR2 SFDVKD. The CDR3 is made up of 15 amino acids. The chain's CDR3 is CATSDTLGAGDEQYF. CDR3 nucleotide sequence: TGTGCCACCAGTGATACCTTAGGAGCGGGGGACGAGCAGTACTTC.

The genes are TRBV7-9 and TRBJ2-6; D gene uncertain. Looked up from germline, CDR1 is SEHNR and CDR2 is FQNEAQ (reference sequence). With 4 bases removed from V and 4 bases from J, the gap between germline ends came to 17 bases. This CDR3 has 17 amino acids. CDR3 nucleotides: TGTGCCAGCAGCTCAATGAAAGACTTGTCCGGGGCCAACGTCCTGACTTTC. Amino acid sequence: CASSSMKDLSGANVLTF.

As to this clonotype: At one end, the junction sequence differs from germline, possibly due to a read error. V usage is TRBV4-2 and J usage is TRBJ2-3; no reliable D call. Germline-derived CDR1 and CDR2 are LGHNA and YNFKEQ. The CDR3 contains 14 residues. The CDR3 is CACSQDYGADTQYF. The CDR3 nucleotides read TGTGCCTGCAGCCAAGATTATGGTGCAGATACGCAGTATTTT.